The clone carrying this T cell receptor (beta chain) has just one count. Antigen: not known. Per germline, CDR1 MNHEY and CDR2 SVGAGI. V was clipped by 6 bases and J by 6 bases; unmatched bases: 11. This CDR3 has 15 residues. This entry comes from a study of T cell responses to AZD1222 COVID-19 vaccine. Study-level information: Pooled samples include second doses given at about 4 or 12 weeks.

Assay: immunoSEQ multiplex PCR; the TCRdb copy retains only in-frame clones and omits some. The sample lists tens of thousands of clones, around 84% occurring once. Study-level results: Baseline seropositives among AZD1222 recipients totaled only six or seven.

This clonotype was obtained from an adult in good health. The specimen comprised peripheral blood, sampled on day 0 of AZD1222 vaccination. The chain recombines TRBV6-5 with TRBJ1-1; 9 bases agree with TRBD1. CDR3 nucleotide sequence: TGTGCCAGCAGGCGGCGATACAGGGGGCAGGCTGAAGCTTTCTTT. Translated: CASRRRYRGQAEAFF.